The TCR beta chain under discussion was sequenced for a study of beta chain features in type 1 diabetes. Expressed TCRB transcripts were sequenced, since all the RNA that had been isolated was reverse transcribed. Naive, central memory and regulatory T cell samples came to a mean of around 3.3 million reads. The assay was immunoSEQ multiplex PCR, and TCRdb's table has in-frame clones only and misses some. The sample consists of 330,000 or so clones, approximately 12% of them appearing once. The CDR3 runs 14 residues. V was clipped by 0 bases and J by 5 bases; unmatched bases: 2. Germline V gene sequence: CDR1 SQVTM, CDR2 ANQGSEA. Findings of the study overall: Shortening that was moderate but significant affected the TCRB CDR3s of Type 1 diabetes patients in all four CD4+ subsets.

This clone was counted a few times. Its specificity is not known. This receptor was taken from a woman younger than 30 with type 1 diabetes. Sequenced: naive CD4+ T cells from blood. The chain uses TRBV29-1 and TRBJ2-3; 10 bases are a match to TRBD2. The CDR3: CSVEDASGGDTQYF. In DNA, the CDR3 is TGCAGCGTTGAAGATGCTAGCGGGGGAGATACGCAGTATTTT.